This T cell receptor (beta chain) was recovered during a study of cytomegalovirus exposure and HLA in healthy donors. There are 15 residues in the CDR3. The V gene's germline CDR1 is SGHNT and CDR2 YYREEE (reference sequence). V trimming: 5 bases; J trimming: 2 bases; junction bases outside the gene matches: 7. Both 60 Vbeta primers and 13 Jbeta primers went into the PCR. Measured with immunoSEQ multiplex PCR; TCRdb has only the in-frame clones, and not every one. The profile covers more than 85,000 clones, with 69% appearing a single time and approximately 3% taken by the ten largest. The specimen was PBMCs. The J gene is TRBJ2-3, the V gene TRBV5-4; 8 bases match TRBD1. The receptor was derived from a young man in good health and CMV-seronegative. DNA for the CDR3: TGTGCCAGCAGGCTAGACAGGGGCTTCACAGATACGCAGTATTTT. Translating it yields CASRLDRGFTDTQYF.